This record looks at one T cell receptor beta chain sequence and its context. Its antigen is unidentified. The sample originates from a study of early stage breast cancer tumors. Study findings and constraints: Functional markers like CD4, CD8 and FOXP3 were missed in bulk sequencing. In about 90% of the 16 patients, blood comparison separated tumor from normal breast.

Generated by immunoSEQ multiplex PCR, the TCRdb table keeps only in-frame clones and is missing some. The table has about 58,000 clones, 60% to 85% seen once. The CDR3 is 15 residues long. Trimming removed 3 bases from V and 9 bases from J, with 19 bases in between. The V gene's germline CDR1 is KGHSH and CDR2 LQKENI. The sample consisted of blood. The source is a person between 30 and 45 years old with breast cancer. V is TRBV18 and J is TRBJ2-3; D gene uncertain. CDR3 nucleotide sequence: TGTGCCAGCTCACCTGAAATGGGAATAACGGTAACGCAGTATTTT. It specifies CASSPEMGITVTQYF.